This TCR beta chain was sequenced for a study of radiation and T cells in renal cell carcinoma. Of note for this clone: The antigen is undetermined.

Study findings and constraints: From baseline, blood top tumor clonotypes peaked at 2 weeks post-radiation.

The method was immunoSEQ multiplex PCR; TCRdb's version includes in-frame clones alone and lacks a portion of them. The repertoire holds roughly 150,000 clones, with approximately 86% as singletons. Time point meaning: blood 2 weeks post-SBRT. As to treatment: 15 Gy SBRT to primary tumor, nephrectomy 4 weeks later. Radiation-treated patients gave blood at baseline, week 2 and week 4. This renal cell carcinoma was of the clear cell type. This clonotype originated in a woman in her forties or fifties with renal cell carcinoma. Sequenced here: blood, sampled from a patient whose treatment included radiotherapy and nephrectomy.

This CDR3 reads CASSFNRQGMWYGYTF. DNA for the CDR3: TGTGCCAGCAGCTTCAACCGACAGGGCATGTGGTATGGCTACACCTTC. The rearrangement uses TRBV5-4 and TRBJ1-2; TRBD1 aligns across 7 bases. The trim removed 2 bases at V and 5 bases at J, leaving 12 bases unmatched. CDR3 length: 16 amino acids. The germline V gene has CDR1 SGHNT and CDR2 YYREEE (reference sequence).